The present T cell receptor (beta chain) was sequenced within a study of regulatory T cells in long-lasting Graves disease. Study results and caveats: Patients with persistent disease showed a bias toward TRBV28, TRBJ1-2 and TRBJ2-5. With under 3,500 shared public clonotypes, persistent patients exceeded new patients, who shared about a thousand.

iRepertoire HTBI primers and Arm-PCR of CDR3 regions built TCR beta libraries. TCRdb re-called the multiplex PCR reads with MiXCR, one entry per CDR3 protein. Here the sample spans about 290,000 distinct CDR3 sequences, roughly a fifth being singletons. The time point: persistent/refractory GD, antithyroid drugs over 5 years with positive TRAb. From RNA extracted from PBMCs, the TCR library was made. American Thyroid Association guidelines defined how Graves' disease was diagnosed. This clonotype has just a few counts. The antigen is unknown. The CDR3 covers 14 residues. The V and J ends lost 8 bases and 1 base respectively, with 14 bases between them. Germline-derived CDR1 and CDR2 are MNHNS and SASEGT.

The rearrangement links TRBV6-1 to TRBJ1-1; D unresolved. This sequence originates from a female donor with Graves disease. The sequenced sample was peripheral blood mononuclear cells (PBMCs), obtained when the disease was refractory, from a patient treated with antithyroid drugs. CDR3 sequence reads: CASSWRVRNTEAFF. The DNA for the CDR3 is TGTGCCAGCTCGTGGCGCGTCCGGAACACTGAAGCTTTCTTT.